One sample yielded the 27 T cell receptor beta chains listed below, sequenced in a study of shared clonotypes between healthy human individuals. Measured with immunoSEQ multiplex PCR; TCRdb has only the in-frame clones, and not every one. Of about 980,000 clones listed, approximately 80% are singletons. The specimen sequenced was memory CD4+ T cells sorted from blood. Subset indicated: CD45RA-negative fraction. These receptors originate from a man aged 18 to 29 in good health.

The rearrangement joins TRBV7-2 to TRBJ2-2; D not certain. Per the germline V gene, CDR1 is SGHTA and CDR2 is FQGNSA. V was shortened by 5 bases and J by 0 bases, with 13 bases between the two germline ends. The CDR3 runs to 16 residues. CDR3 nucleotide sequence: TGTGCCAGCAGCCCCAACCCCGACCCGAACACCGGGGAGCTGTTTTTT. Translating it yields CASSPNPDPNTGELFF.

A few counts support this clone. The gene calls are TRBV7-2 and TRBJ2-7; D uncertain. The length of the CDR3 is 14 residues. Germline CDR1 and CDR2: SGHTA and FQGNSA. V was shortened by 4 bases and J by 2 bases, with 12 bases between the two germline ends. CDR3 residues: CASSSPHLPYEQYF. The CDR3 bases are TGTGCCAGCAGCTCCCCACACCTCCCCTACGAGCAGTACTTC.

The V gene is TRBV28, the J gene TRBJ2-7; TRBD1 matches 8 bases. The V and J ends lost 3 bases and 0 bases, in that order; junction bases with no gene match: 13. Germline V CDR1 and CDR2: MDHEN, SYDVKM. The CDR3 extends over 18 amino acids. The CDR3 bases are TGTGCCAGCAGTTTCCTTGCCGGGACAGGCGATAGCTCCTACGAGCAGTACTTC. It specifies CASSFLAGTGDSSYEQYF.

The rearrangement links TRBV5-6 to TRBJ2-5; 10 bases map to TRBD2. Germline V CDR1 and CDR2: SGHDT, YYEEEE. V dropped 4 bases and J dropped 1; count of bases not matched to a gene: 7. The CDR3 is 16 amino acids. The CDR3 coding sequence is TGTGCCAGCAGCCTCGAAAGCGGGAGGGCCCAAGAGACCCAGTACTTC. As protein: CASSLESGRAQETQYF.

The chain uses TRBV7-2 and TRBJ2-7, with unresolved D. The CDR3 runs 14 residues. Germline CDR1 is SGHTA and CDR2 is FQGNSA. V lost 2 bases and J 0 bases, leaving 8 bases between the germline ends. Here the CDR3 reads CASSLSGYSYEQYF. CDR3 nucleotide sequence: TGTGCCAGCAGCTTAAGTGGTTACTCCTACGAGCAGTACTTC.

The chain joins TRBV28 to TRBJ1-4; D unclear. This CDR3 contains 13 residues. Trimming left V 3 bases short and J 4 bases short, with 6 bases between. From germline, CDR1 is MDHEN and CDR2 SYDVKM. The CDR3 DNA reads as TGTGCCAGCAGTTTGGGAATTAATGAAAAACTGTTTTTT. This encodes CASSLGINEKLFF. The full variable domain, completed using reference TRBV28 and TRBJ1-4, is DVKVTQSSRYLVKRTGEKVFLECVQDMDHENMFWYRQDPGLGLRLIYFSYDVKMKEKGDIPEGYSVSREKKERFSLILESASTNQTSMYLCASSLGINEKLFFGSGTQLSVL.

V gene TRBV7-9 combines with J gene TRBJ2-5; D is uncertain. V lost 5 bases and J 5 bases, leaving 6 bases between the germline ends. Germline V gene lookup returns CDR1 SEHNR and CDR2 FQNEAQ (reference sequence). This CDR3 spans 11 amino acids. This CDR3 is CASSPAETQYF. CDR3 in DNA: TGTGCCAGCAGCCCAGCCGAGACCCAGTACTTC.

This chain's CDR3 is CASSWAGPTNEKLFF. CDR3 DNA sequence: TGTGCCAGCAGCTGGGCGGGTCCAACTAATGAAAAACTGTTTTTT. This sequence joins TRBV5-6 and TRBJ1-4; the D is unclear. Germline lookup yields CDR1 SGHDT and CDR2 YYEEEE. This CDR3 has 15 amino acids. The V end was cut by 3 bases, the J end by 0 bases, with 9 bases between.

The V gene is TRBV23-1, the J gene TRBJ1-6; a possible D gene is TRBD1 (5 bases). TRBV23-1 is an ORF; its function is uncertain. CDR3 length: 14 amino acids. The V end was cut by 6 bases, the J end by 10 bases, with 16 bases between. The CDR3 DNA sequence: TGCGCCAGCAGCCCCGAAGGGGCAGGATCACCCCTCCACTTT. Protein product: CASSPEGAGSPLHF.

There are a few counts of this clone. The V call is TRBV5-1, the J call TRBJ2-3; D might be TRBD2 (5 bases). CDR3 length equals 13 residues. V gave up 1 base and J gave up 5 bases, with 8 bases separating them. Germline V gene lookup returns CDR1 SGHRS and CDR2 YFSETQ. The CDR3 region has the DNA TGCGCCAGCAGCTTGTCGCGGGTAGATACGCAGTATTTT. Translated, it gives CASSLSRVDTQYF.

The rearrangement links TRBV11-3 to TRBJ2-2; D remains unclear. This CDR3 region has 12 residues. Germline values: CDR1 SGHNT, CDR2 YENEEA. V lost 1 base, J lost 10 bases, and 7 bases lay in between. In DNA form, the CDR3 reads TGTGCCAGCAGCTTAGTTCCCTCGGAGCTGTTTTTT. This codes for CASSLVPSELFF.

This chain uses TRBV27 with TRBJ2-1; TRBD2 aligns across 9 bases. The CDR3 is 14 residues long. J lost 7 bases, V lost 4 bases, and 5 bases had no gene match. Germline-derived CDR1 and CDR2 are MNHEY and SMNVEV (reference sequence). The CDR3: CASSWQRGANEQFF. Here the CDR3 DNA reads TGTGCCAGCAGTTGGCAGCGGGGGGCAAATGAGCAGTTCTTC.

This clone has just a few counts. CDR3 bases: TGTGCCAGTAGTATTGCAGGTACGAGCAATCAGCCCCAGCATTTT. Its protein product is CASSIAGTSNQPQHF. This chain uses TRBV19 with TRBJ1-5; D not resolved. CDR3 length: 15 residues. CDR1 and CDR2 (germline): LNHDA, SQIVND (reference sequence). Between the trimmed V and J ends, which lost 3 bases and 1 base, there was a span of 10 bases.

This chain joins TRBV5-4 and TRBJ2-2; 14 bases align to TRBD2. Germline-derived CDR1 and CDR2 are SGHNT and YYREEE (reference sequence). V lost 5 bases and J lost 8; bases outside the gene matches: 11. This CDR3 is 17 amino acids long. The CDR3 DNA is TGTGCCAGCAGGGCATCCGGGACTAGCGGGAGAGGTGGGGAGCTGTTTTTT. Translation gives CASRASGTSGRGGELFF. Full variable domain (remainder filled in from reference TRBV5-4 and TRBJ2-2): ETGVTQSPTHLIKTRGQQVTLRCSSQSGHNTVSWYQQALGQGPQFIFQYYREEENGRGNFPPRFSGLQFPNYSSELNVNALELDDSALYLCASRASGTSGRGGELFFGEGSRLTVL.

Comments on this clone: The same CDR3 arises from other DNA sequences in this sample as well. This chain joins TRBV11-2 and TRBJ2-7; D not certain. Germline V gene lookup returns CDR1 SGHAT and CDR2 FQNNGV. The CDR3 contains 13 residues. Trimming removed 3 bases from V and 3 bases from J, with 9 bases in between. CDR3 bases: TGTGCCAGCAGCTTGGGCAGCCTCTACGAGCAGTACTTC. Translating gives CASSLGSLYEQYF.

The chain is built from TRBV2 and TRBJ1-1; 7 bases line up with TRBD1. V lost 6 bases to trimming and J lost 3 bases; unmatched junction nucleotides: 7. CDR1 is SNHLY and CDR2 is FYNNEI in the germline V gene. The CDR3 totals 14 residues. The DNA for the CDR3 is TGTGCCAGCAGGGCCAGGGGGAAGGACACTGAAGCTTTCTTT. This translates into CASRARGKDTEAFF.

The gene calls are TRBV11-2 and TRBJ1-5; maybe TRBD1 (6 bases). Germline V gives CDR1 SGHAT, CDR2 FQNNGV. The CDR3 runs to 15 residues. Trimming left V 1 base short and J 9 bases short, with 16 bases between. This CDR3 reads CASSLGTTGSWPQHF. CDR3 nucleotide sequence: TGTGCCAGCAGCTTAGGCACGACAGGTTCCTGGCCCCAGCATTTT.

This chain connects TRBV10-1 to TRBJ2-3, with D tentatively TRBD2 (5 bases). There are 17 residues in the CDR3. Deletions cut 0 bases from V and 1 base from J, with 14 bases between. Germline assignment: CDR1 WNHNN and CDR2 SYGVQD (reference sequence). Here the CDR3 reads CASSESEGLVGTDTQYF. CDR3 coding DNA: TGCGCCAGCAGTGAGTCTGAGGGCCTTGTCGGCACAGATACGCAGTATTTT.

J is TRBJ1-1 and V is TRBV2; possibly TRBD1 for D (6 bases). The CDR3 sequence is 15 residues long. The V end was cut by 6 bases, the J end by 0 bases, with 14 bases between. The germline CDR1 and CDR2 sequences are SNHLY and FYNNEI. The CDR3 sequence: CASRGGQGLNTEAFF. The DNA of the CDR3 is TGTGCCAGCAGGGGGGGGCAGGGATTGAACACTGAAGCTTTCTTT.

This sequence joins TRBV10-2 and TRBJ2-4, with a weak D call TRBD2 (6 bases). With 7 bases removed from V and 3 bases from J, the gap between germline ends came to 16 bases. CDR1 is WSHSY, CDR2 SAAADI, per germline. This CDR3 is built from 15 residues. The CDR3 coding sequence is TGCGCCAGCAACCCGACTAGTTCAGTCAAAAACATTCAGTACTTC. Its protein is CASNPTSSVKNIQYF.

The J gene is TRBJ2-7, the V gene TRBV6-6; D unresolved. The germline CDR1 and CDR2 sequences are MNHNY and SVGAGI (reference sequence). The CDR3 length is 16 residues. V was pared by 2 bases and J by 1 base, with 15 bases between. CDR3 region: CASSYGQVSFSYEQYF. CDR3 in DNA: TGTGCCAGCAGTTACGGGCAGGTATCCTTTTCCTACGAGCAGTACTTC.

The chain uses TRBV7-9 and TRBJ2-2; possible D gene TRBD2, 7 bases. CDR3 size: 16 residues. CDR1 is SEHNR and CDR2 is FQNEAQ in the germline V gene (reference sequence). The V and J ends lost 5 bases and 8 bases respectively, with 21 bases between them. The CDR3 DNA reads as TGTGCCAGCAGCCATCCGGGCCGGGGGGCAGGAGGGGAGCTGTTTTTT. Encoded protein: CASSHPGRGAGGELFF.

V and J are TRBV7-2 and TRBJ2-7; D could derive from TRBD1 or TRBD2 (6 bases each). The CDR3 runs to 15 residues. The germline gives CDR1 SGHTA, CDR2 FQGNSA. V was pared by 1 base and J by 5 bases, with 15 bases between. CDR3: CASSLVEGETHEQYF. The CDR3, as DNA: TGTGCCAGCAGCTTAGTGGAGGGGGAGACCCACGAGCAGTACTTC. The variable domain in full, with the rest retrieved from reference TRBV7-2 and TRBJ2-7, is GAGVSQSPSNKVTEKGKDVELRCDPISGHTALYWYRQSLGQGLEFLIYFQGNSAPDKSGLPSDRFSAERTGGSVSTLTIQRTQQEDSAVYLCASSLVEGETHEQYFGPGTRLTVT.

With regard to this clone: The sample contains more than one DNA sequence encoding this CDR3. The V gene is TRBV7-9, the J gene TRBJ1-3; tentatively, D is TRBD1 (5 bases). The CDR3 contains 13 residues. CDR1 is SEHNR, CDR2 FQNEAQ, per germline (reference sequence). V gave up 1 base and J gave up 4 bases, with 5 bases separating them. In DNA form, the CDR3 reads TGTGCCAGCAGCTTAGGACAGGGAAACACCATATATTTT. This gives the protein CASSLGQGNTIYF. The complete variable domain, with remaining parts taken from reference TRBV7-9 and TRBJ1-3, reads DTGVSQNPRHKITKRGQNVTFRCDPISEHNRLYWYRQTLGQGPEFLTYFQNEAQLEKSRLLSDRFSAERPKGSFSTLEIQRTEQGDSAMYLCASSLGQGNTIYFGEGSWLTVV.

The chain joins TRBV5-6 to TRBJ1-2, with TRBD1 matching 10 bases. This CDR3 region has 15 residues. Trimming took 4 bases from V and 1 from J; bases not matched to a gene: 4. The germline V gene encodes CDR1 SGHDT and CDR2 YYEEEE. In DNA, the CDR3 is TGTGCCAGCAGCCCCCGGGACAGGGGTAACTATGGCTACACCTTC. Protein sequence: CASSPRDRGNYGYTF.

The chain links TRBV7-8 to TRBJ2-2; TRBD2 agrees at 7 bases. V lost 5 bases to trimming and J lost 1 base; unmatched junction nucleotides: 7. Germline CDR1 and CDR2: SGHVS and FQNEAQ. This CDR3 has 16 residues. This chain's CDR3 is CASSSGAARNTGELFF. DNA for the CDR3: TGTGCCAGCAGCAGCGGGGCGGCCAGGAACACCGGGGAGCTGTTTTTT.

The rearrangement links TRBV21-1 to TRBJ2-7; the DNA was not used to check the table's D call, TRBD1. TRBV21-1 is termed a pseudogene. The CDR3 length is 13 residues. The CDR3 loop reads CASSKHSPGEQYF. Written as DNA, the CDR3 is TGTGCCAGCAGCAAACACAGCCCCGGCGAGCAGTACTTC.